Following are 14 T cell receptor beta chains from one sample sequenced in a study of blood T cell repertoires in COVID-19. Here immunoSEQ multiplex PCR was the method, and the copy in TCRdb shows in-frame clones only, minus some. The table lists hundreds of thousands of clones, about 86% of them singletons. The sample consisted of peripheral blood. These TCRs come from a woman in her 70s with COVID-19, enrolled during active disease.

The chain is built from TRBV10-3 and TRBJ2-7; 7 positions agree with TRBD1. With 6 bases clipped from V and 3 bases from J, the junction kept 17 bases outside the gene matches. Looked up from germline, CDR1 is ENHRY and CDR2 is SYGVKD. The CDR3 has 17 residues. The CDR3 coding sequence is TGTGCCATCAGGATGGGGACCGGGACAGCCCATTACTACGAGCAGTACTTC. Encoded protein: CAIRMGTGTAHYYEQYF.

This clone was seen only once. The rearrangement uses TRBV10-3 and TRBJ2-1, with 7 bases identical to TRBD2. V shed 0 bases and J 8 bases; nucleotides not matched to a gene: 10. CDR1 ENHRY and CDR2 SYGVKD come from the germline V gene. This CDR3 is built from 16 residues. The CDR3 bases are TGTGCCATCAGTGAGTCGGGGACTACCTATAGGGATGAGCAGTTCTTC. It specifies CAISESGTTYRDEQFF.

The rearrangement joins TRBV6-5 to TRBJ1-2; 9 nucleotides match TRBD1. CDR3 length: 15 amino acids. CDR1 MNHEY and CDR2 SVGAGI come from the germline V gene. The trim removed 7 bases at V and 2 bases at J, leaving 8 bases unmatched. The CDR3 nucleotides read TGTGCCAGCATTCTACCGGGACAGGGCAACTATGGCTACACCTTC. Its protein is CASILPGQGNYGYTF.

The rearrangement uses TRBV12-3 or TRBV12-4 and TRBJ1-1; D not certain. CDR3 size: 11 residues. V shed 6 bases and J shed 4 bases, with 6 bases lying between them. This chain's CDR3 is CASRRSTEAFF. The CDR3 nucleotides are TGTGCCAGCAGGAGAAGCACTGAAGCTTTCTTT.

This clone was detected once. This sequence joins TRBV13 and TRBJ2-7; D is perhaps TRBD1 (6 bases). The V and J ends lost 5 bases and 0 bases respectively, with 17 bases between them. Germline assignment: CDR1 PRHDT and CDR2 FYEKMQ (reference sequence). The CDR3 extends over 16 amino acids. The CDR3 loop reads CASSIQQGRSSYEQYF. In DNA, the CDR3 is TGTGCCAGCAGCATCCAACAGGGACGGAGCTCCTACGAGCAGTACTTC.

The chain joins TRBV7-2 to TRBJ2-5; 9 bases align to TRBD2. The junction had 8 bases not matched to a gene; V was cut back by 5 bases and J by 1 base. The CDR3 is 16 residues long. Germline CDR1 and CDR2: SGHTA and FQGNSA. The CDR3 DNA reads as TGTGCCAGCAGCCCCCCTCGGCGGGGGGGCCAAGAGACCCAGTACTTC. Its translation is CASSPPRRGGQETQYF.

The V gene is TRBV4-1, the J gene TRBJ1-4; D possibly corresponds to TRBD1 (5 bases). V lost 3 bases, J lost 8 bases, and 22 bases lay in between. This CDR3 has 17 residues. Germline values: CDR1 MGHRA, CDR2 YSYEKL. The CDR3, as DNA: TGCGCCAGCAGCCAGGCGGGGGGACCCGTTCGAACGGAAAAACTGTTTTTT. Translating gives CASSQAGGPVRTEKLFF.

The V call is TRBV5-1, the J call TRBJ1-3, with a possible D match to TRBD1 (5 bases). Between the trimmed V and J ends, which lost 4 bases and 0 bases, there was a span of 23 bases. This CDR3 has 19 residues. The germline gives CDR1 SGHRS, CDR2 YFSETQ. CDR3 sequence: CASSPLGGATTLSGNTIYF. The CDR3 nucleotides are TGCGCCAGCAGCCCTCTCGGAGGGGCCACTACCCTCTCTGGAAACACCATATATTTT.

The J gene is TRBJ1-3, the V gene TRBV6-5, with a tentative D call TRBD1 (5 bases). V shed 0 bases and J shed 3 bases, with 12 bases lying between them. This CDR3 region has 16 residues. CDR1 and CDR2 (germline): MNHEY, SVGAGI. In DNA form, the CDR3 reads TGTGCCAGCAGTTACTCGATTAGGGGAGGTGGAAACACCATATATTTT. Protein: CASSYSIRGGGNTIYF.

The genes are TRBV2 and TRBJ1-1; TRBD1 matches 10 bases. Per germline, CDR1 SNHLY and CDR2 FYNNEI. The CDR3 totals 12 residues. J was trimmed by 7 bases and V by 6 bases; bases with no gene match: 2. The DNA of the CDR3 is TGTGCCAGCAGGGACAGGGGGATTGAAGCTTTCTTT. Translating gives CASRDRGIEAFF.

J is TRBJ1-5 and V is TRBV11-2; D unresolved. This CDR3 comprises 14 residues. Looked up from germline, CDR1 is SGHAT and CDR2 is FQNNGV. The germline V and J ends were trimmed by 5 bases and 1 base, with 9 bases remaining between them. The CDR3 spells CASSPRESNQPQHF. CDR3 nucleotide sequence: TGTGCCAGCAGCCCCCGGGAGAGCAATCAGCCCCAGCATTTT. The variable domain in full, completed from reference TRBV11-2 and TRBJ1-5, reads EAGVAQSPRYKIIEKRQSVAFWCNPISGHATLYWYQQILGQGPKLLIQFQNNGVVDDSQLPKDRFSAERLKGVDSTLKIQPAKLEDSAVYLCASSPRESNQPQHFGDGTRLSIL.

The chain carries TRBV5-6 and TRBJ1-1; 8 positions agree with TRBD1. The junction had 12 bases not matched to a gene; V was cut back by 4 bases and J by 4 bases. Germline V CDR1 and CDR2: SGHDT, YYEEEE. CDR3 length: 16 amino acids. The CDR3, as DNA: TGTGCCAGCAGCCGACGTCCAGGGGGCCAGTTCACTGAAGCTTTCTTT. Its translation is CASSRRPGGQFTEAFF.

This clone occurred once. The chain links TRBV4-1 to TRBJ2-6, with 11 bases that match TRBD1. Germline V lookup: CDR1 MGHRA, CDR2 YSYEKL. This CDR3 comprises 18 residues. V shed 1 base, J shed 4 bases, and the junction held 6 bases outside the gene matches. The CDR3 is CASSQVGQGAPGANVLTF. DNA of the CDR3: TGCGCCAGCAGCCAAGTTGGACAGGGGGCTCCCGGGGCCAACGTCCTGACTTTC.

V gene TRBV6-2 or TRBV6-3 combines with J gene TRBJ1-4; 7 bases align to TRBD1. This CDR3 region has 15 residues. The V and J ends lost 2 bases and 7 bases, in that order; junction bases with no gene match: 7. Per germline, CDR1 MNHEY and CDR2 SVGEGT. As DNA, the CDR3 is TGTGCCAGCAGTTACAGCGACAGGGCAGCTGAAAAACTGTTTTTT. Residues: CASSYSDRAAEKLFF.